The clone carrying this T cell receptor beta chain was recorded once. Antigen unknown. The junction shows a germline mismatch at one end, possibly a read error. The source of the sample is a study of post-analysis software for immune sequencing data. Overall study: Included courses were relapsing-remitting and secondary progressive multiple sclerosis; progressive-relapsing multiple sclerosis was also included. General study points: Samples sharing a preparation batch grouped tightly together when assessed by F measure. Elevated frequency relative to controls characterized four or five TRBV segments in patients, TRBV5-6, TRBV5-1 and TRBV20-1 among them. Significantly lower normalized Chao1 diversity was seen in multiple sclerosis patients than in controls.

In germline, CDR1 is KGHDR, CDR2 SFDVKD. The CDR3 covers 17 residues. The library was made from cDNA and included unique molecular identifiers. Each sample of roughly 0.9 to 10 million input T cells yielded 500,000 or so cDNA molecules, so each molecule approximated one T cell. Via MiXCR, TCRdb re-called the PCR reads, giving one row per CDR3 protein. Of almost 700,000 distinct CDR3 sequences in the sample, over 45% are singletons; the top ten hold over 9%. This clonotype was obtained from a girl aged 2-10 years with multiple sclerosis. The sample comprised blood. V gene TRBV24-1 combines with J gene TRBJ2-1, with 7 bases that match TRBD1. DNA for the CDR3: TGTGCCACCAGTGAGCCGACAGGGTCGATCCGAAACAATGAGCAGGTCTTC. Amino acid sequence: CATSEPTGSIRNNEQVF.